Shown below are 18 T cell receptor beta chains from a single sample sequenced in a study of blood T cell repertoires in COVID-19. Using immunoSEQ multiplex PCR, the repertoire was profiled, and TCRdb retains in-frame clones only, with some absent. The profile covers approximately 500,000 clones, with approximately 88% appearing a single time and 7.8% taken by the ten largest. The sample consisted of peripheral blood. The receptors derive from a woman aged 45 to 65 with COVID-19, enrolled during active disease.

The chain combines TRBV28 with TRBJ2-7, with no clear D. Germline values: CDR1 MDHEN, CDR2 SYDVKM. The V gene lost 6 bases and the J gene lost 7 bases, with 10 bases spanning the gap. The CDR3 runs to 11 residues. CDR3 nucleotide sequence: TGTGCCAGCAGCCTAAAGAGGGAGCAGTACTTC. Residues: CASSLKREQYF.

The CDR3, as DNA: TGTGCCAGCAGTGCCGTCGACAGCACATACAAAGAGACCCAGTACTTC. Translation: CASSAVDSTYKETQYF. The chain joins TRBV27 to TRBJ2-5; D is possibly TRBD1 (5 bases). Per germline, CDR1 MNHEY and CDR2 SMNVEV (reference sequence). Trimming removed 5 bases at V and 3 bases at J, with 19 bases between. The CDR3 contains 16 residues.

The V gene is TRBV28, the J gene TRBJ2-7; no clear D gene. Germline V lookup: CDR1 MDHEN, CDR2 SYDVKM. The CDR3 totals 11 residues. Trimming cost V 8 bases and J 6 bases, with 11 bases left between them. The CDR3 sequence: CASGKAREQYF. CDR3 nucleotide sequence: TGTGCCAGCGGAAAAGCGCGCGAGCAGTACTTC.

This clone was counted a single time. For the CDR3, the DNA is TGTGCCAGTAAGGCGGGGAGAAGGGGTGGCTACACCTTC. This codes for CASKAGRRGGYTF. The rearrangement uses TRBV19 and TRBJ1-2; weak D call: TRBD1 (5 bases). V lost 7 bases to trimming and J lost 7 bases, with 16 bases between them. The CDR3 covers 13 residues. Germline V gene lookup returns CDR1 LNHDA and CDR2 SQIVND (reference sequence).

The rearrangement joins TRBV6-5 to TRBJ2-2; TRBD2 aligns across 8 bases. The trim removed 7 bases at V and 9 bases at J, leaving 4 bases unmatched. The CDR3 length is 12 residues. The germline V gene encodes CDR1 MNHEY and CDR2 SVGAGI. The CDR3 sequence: CASTGGYRELFF. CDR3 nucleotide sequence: TGTGCCAGCACGGGGGGGTACCGGGAGCTGTTTTTT.

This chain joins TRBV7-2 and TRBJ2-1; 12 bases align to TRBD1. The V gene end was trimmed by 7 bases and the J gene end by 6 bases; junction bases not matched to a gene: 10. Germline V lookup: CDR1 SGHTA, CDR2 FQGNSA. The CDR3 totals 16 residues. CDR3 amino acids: CASTISGTGGFNEQFF. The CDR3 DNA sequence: TGTGCCAGCACCATTTCCGGGACAGGGGGCTTCAATGAGCAGTTCTTC.

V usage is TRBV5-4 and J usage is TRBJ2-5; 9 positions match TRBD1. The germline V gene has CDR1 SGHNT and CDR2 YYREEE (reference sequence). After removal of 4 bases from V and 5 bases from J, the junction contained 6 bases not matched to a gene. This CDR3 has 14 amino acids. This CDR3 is CASSPQGAYETQYF. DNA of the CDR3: TGTGCCAGCAGCCCACAGGGGGCGTACGAGACCCAGTACTTC.

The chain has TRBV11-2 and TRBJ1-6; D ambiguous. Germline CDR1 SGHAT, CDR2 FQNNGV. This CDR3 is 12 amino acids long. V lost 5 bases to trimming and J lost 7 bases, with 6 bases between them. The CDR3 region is CASSMRNSPLHF. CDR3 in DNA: TGTGCCAGCAGCATGCGAAATTCACCCCTCCACTTT.

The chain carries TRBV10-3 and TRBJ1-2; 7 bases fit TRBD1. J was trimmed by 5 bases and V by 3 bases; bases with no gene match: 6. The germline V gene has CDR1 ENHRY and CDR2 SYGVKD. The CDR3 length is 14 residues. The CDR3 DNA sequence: TGTGCCATCAGTGACTCGAGGGGGCCATATGGCTACACCTTC. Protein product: CAISDSRGPYGYTF.

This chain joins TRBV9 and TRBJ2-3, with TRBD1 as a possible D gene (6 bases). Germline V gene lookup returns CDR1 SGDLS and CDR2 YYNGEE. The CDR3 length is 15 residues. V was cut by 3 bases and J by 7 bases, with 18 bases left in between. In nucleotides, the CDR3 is TGTGCCAGCAGCGCAGGGGACGGTAGAGGTAATACGCAGTATTTT. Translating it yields CASSAGDGRGNTQYF. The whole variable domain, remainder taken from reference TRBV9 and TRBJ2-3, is DSGVTQTPKHLITATGQRVTLRCSPRSGDLSVYWYQQSLDQGLQFLIQYYNGEERAKGNILERFSAQQFPDLHSELNLSSLELGDSALYFCASSAGDGRGNTQYFGPGTRLTVL.

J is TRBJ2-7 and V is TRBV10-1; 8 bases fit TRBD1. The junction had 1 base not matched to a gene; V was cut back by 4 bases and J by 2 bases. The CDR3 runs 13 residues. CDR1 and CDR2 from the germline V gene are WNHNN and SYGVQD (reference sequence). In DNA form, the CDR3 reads TGCGCCAGCAGTGTGGACAGGGCCTACGAGCAGTACTTC. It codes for CASSVDRAYEQYF.

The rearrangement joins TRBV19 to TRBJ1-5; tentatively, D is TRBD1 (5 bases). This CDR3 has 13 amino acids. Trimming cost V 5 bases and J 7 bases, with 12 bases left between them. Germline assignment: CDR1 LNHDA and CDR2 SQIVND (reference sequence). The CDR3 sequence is CASSGGVVQPQHF. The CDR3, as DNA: TGTGCCAGTAGTGGGGGGGTCGTCCAGCCCCAGCATTTT.

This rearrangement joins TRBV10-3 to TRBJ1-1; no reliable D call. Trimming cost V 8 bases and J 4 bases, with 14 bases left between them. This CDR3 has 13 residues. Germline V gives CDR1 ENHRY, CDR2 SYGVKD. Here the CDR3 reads CAILGRGGTEAFF. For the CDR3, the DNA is TGTGCCATCCTAGGCCGAGGAGGCACTGAAGCTTTCTTT.

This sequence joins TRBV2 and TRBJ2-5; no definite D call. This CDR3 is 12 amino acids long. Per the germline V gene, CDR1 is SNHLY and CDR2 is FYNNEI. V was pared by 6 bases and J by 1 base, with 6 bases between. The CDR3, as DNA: TGTGCCAGCAGGGGCCCCCAAGAGACCCAGTACTTC. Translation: CASRGPQETQYF.

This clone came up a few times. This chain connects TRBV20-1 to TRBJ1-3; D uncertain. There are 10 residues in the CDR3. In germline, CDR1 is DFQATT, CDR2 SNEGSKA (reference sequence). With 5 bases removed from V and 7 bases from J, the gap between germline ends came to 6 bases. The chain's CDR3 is CSALGNTIYF. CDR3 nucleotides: TGCAGTGCTCTCGGGAACACCATATATTTT.

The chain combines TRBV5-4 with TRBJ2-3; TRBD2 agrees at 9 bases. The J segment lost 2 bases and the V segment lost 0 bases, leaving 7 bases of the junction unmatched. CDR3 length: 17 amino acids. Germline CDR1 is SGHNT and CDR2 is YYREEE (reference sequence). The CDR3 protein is CASSLAPGGGVTDTQYF. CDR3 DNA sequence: TGTGCCAGCAGCTTGGCCCCCGGCGGGGGGGTCACAGATACGCAGTATTTT.

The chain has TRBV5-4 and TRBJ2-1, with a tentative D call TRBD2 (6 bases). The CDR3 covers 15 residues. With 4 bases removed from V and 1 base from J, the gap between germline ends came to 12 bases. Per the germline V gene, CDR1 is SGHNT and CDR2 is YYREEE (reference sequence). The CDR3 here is CASSDGGWSYNEQFF. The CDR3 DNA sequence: TGTGCCAGCAGCGATGGGGGGTGGTCCTACAATGAGCAGTTCTTC. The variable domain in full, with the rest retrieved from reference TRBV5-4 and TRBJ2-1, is ETGVTQSPTHLIKTRGQQVTLRCSSQSGHNTVSWYQQALGQGPQFIFQYYREEENGRGNFPPRFSGLQFPNYSSELNVNALELDDSALYLCASSDGGWSYNEQFFGPGTRLTVL.

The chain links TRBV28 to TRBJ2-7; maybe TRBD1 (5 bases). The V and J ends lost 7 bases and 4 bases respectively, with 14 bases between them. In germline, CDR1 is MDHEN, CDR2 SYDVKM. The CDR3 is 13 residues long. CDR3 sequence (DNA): TGTGCCAGCACTGGGGCAAGCCCTTACGAGCAGTACTTC. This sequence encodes CASTGASPYEQYF.